One T cell receptor beta chain is described in this entry. Its antigen is unknown. The CDR3 is 16 residues long. Trimming pared 6 bases from V and 2 bases from J, leaving 19 bases between. Looked up from germline, CDR1 is MNHEY and CDR2 is SVGAGI. The record originates from a study of blood T cells in healthy people across ages. Study-wide points: The study could not conclusively compare naive and antigen-experienced cells, given its unsorted PBMCs. The study found more naive CD4+ cells and higher diversity in long-lived than aged donors.

Alongside a J-beta primer mix, a sample-barcoded 5' primer served in a second PCR lasting roughly 6 to 12 cycles. Unique molecular identifiers of 12 random nucleotides labeled each cDNA. A single record per CDR3 protein comes from TCRdb applying MiXCR to the 5' RACE reads. Here the sample spans approximately 800,000 distinct CDR3 sequences, about 59% being singletons. This receptor was obtained from a young man in good health. Sequenced: blood. The rearrangement uses TRBV6-5 and TRBJ2-5; D possibly corresponds to TRBD2 (6 bases). CDR3 sequence (DNA): TGTGCCAGCAGCCCCCTTGTGGAGGGACCACAAGAGACCCAGTACTTC. Amino acid sequence: CASSPLVEGPQETQYF.